This T cell receptor beta chain was sequenced for a study of blood T cell repertoires in COVID-19. Study-wide context: Sites in the United States, Italy and Spain provided acute and convalescent COVID-19 samples. T cells, B-cell-depleted T cells, or PBMCs supplied cDNA or gDNA.

Original handling: How many nucleated cells were present was estimated from reference gene primer amplification. Only in-frame clones appear in the TCRdb table, and some are missing; sequencing was by immunoSEQ multiplex PCR. That table supplies the V and J calls and clone size; D and trimming were determined from the DNA. The sample includes 30,000 or so clones, 70% to 90% of them seen just once. V gave up 4 bases and J gave up 5 bases; unmatched junction bases: 7. Germline V gene sequence: CDR1 LGHNA, CDR2 YSLEER. This CDR3 region has 15 residues. What was sequenced was peripheral blood. The chain is built from TRBV4-3 and TRBJ2-7, with 11 bases fitting TRBD2. The source is a human donor with active COVID-19. The donor label of this sample is uncertain. The CDR3 DNA is TGCGCCAGCAGCCCCACTAGCGGGAGTCCCCACGAGCAGTACTTC. This sequence encodes CASSPTSGSPHEQYF.